This TCR beta chain is drawn from a study of response to subunit inactivated influenza vaccine. Germline CDR1 reads SGDLS; CDR2 reads YYNGEE. CDR3 length: 16 residues. V was pared by 2 bases and J by 0 bases, with 12 bases between. This clonotype was seen many times. The antigen is not known. TCRdb fed the RT-PCR reads into MiXCR, producing one record per CDR3 protein. The sample includes 650,000 to 800,000 distinct CDR3 sequences, 11% to 15% of them seen just once. Study-wide points: Each seasonal flu vaccination may recruit only limited new T cells, authors suggested.

The sequence derives from a man in his fifties or sixties who received an inactivated influenza vaccine. The chain links TRBV9 to TRBJ2-1; no reliable D call. This sample comprised PBMCs from blood, obtained approximately 15 days before vaccination. The CDR3, as DNA: TGTGCCAGCAGCGTCGGTCTTCCCCCCTCCTACAATGAGCAGTTCTTC. Encoded protein: CASSVGLPPSYNEQFF.